These 29 T cell receptor beta chains were sequenced from one sample in a study of CD8+ T cells in alopecia areata (dated by TCRdb to 2017 to 2018). This specimen's time point label, per the study, means: baseline before oral tofacitinib. The library was made by the immunoSEQ multiplex PCR assay. RNA was extracted from all samples and reverse transcribed into cDNA as template for TCR sequencing. Not all clones reach the TCRdb copy of this immuneACCESS table, which keeps in-frame sequences only. Checked studies attribute under half of the gap to unresolved V genes and leave the rest unexplained. The sample table contains around 200,000 clones; only one count was recorded for roughly 63% of them. The leading ten clones occupy 1.7% of the sample. Sequences were derived from CD4+ T cells sorted from blood, sampled at week 0. These receptors came from a human donor with alopecia areata.

The V and J genes are TRBV7-6 and TRBJ2-7; 7 nucleotides agree with TRBD1. J was trimmed by 5 bases and V by 3 bases; bases with no gene match: 10. The CDR3 contains 15 residues. Germline V CDR1 and CDR2: SGHVS, FNYEAQ. CDR3 DNA sequence: TGTGCCAGCAGCTTGGGTATAGGGGGCCTCGACGAGCAGTACTTC. Protein sequence: CASSLGIGGLDEQYF.

The chain has TRBV7-2 and TRBJ1-1; D not certain. Trimming pared 2 bases from V and 2 bases from J, leaving 9 bases between. The CDR3 has 14 amino acids. Germline V gene sequence: CDR1 SGHTA, CDR2 FQGNSA. The CDR3 here is CASSLLRGNTEAFF. CDR3 nucleotides: TGTGCCAGCAGCTTACTTCGAGGAAACACTGAAGCTTTCTTT.

The V gene is TRBV5-1, the J gene TRBJ2-7; D might be TRBD2 (5 bases). The V and J ends lost 2 bases and 5 bases respectively, with 23 bases between them. CDR3 length: 17 residues. The V gene's germline CDR1 is SGHRS and CDR2 YFSETQ. CDR3 protein: CASSFSPRGGSTDEQYF. The CDR3 nucleotides read TGCGCCAGCAGCTTTTCTCCCCGTGGAGGTTCAACGGACGAGCAGTACTTC.

This clone was picked up a small number of times. The chain is built from TRBV5-1 and TRBJ2-7; D gene uncertain. Germline-derived CDR1 and CDR2 are SGHRS and YFSETQ. The V and J ends lost 1 base and 4 bases respectively, with 9 bases between them. The CDR3 spans 13 residues. Here the CDR3 reads CASSLNPAYEQYF. In DNA, the CDR3 is TGCGCCAGCAGCTTGAATCCGGCATACGAGCAGTACTTC.

CDR3 in amino acids: CASSSGLNSYEQYF. For the CDR3, the DNA is TGCGCCAGCAGCTCGGGACTCAACTCCTACGAGCAGTACTTC. The chain employs TRBV4-3 and TRBJ2-7; D might be TRBD2 (6 bases). Germline CDR1 and CDR2: LGHNA and YSLEER. Trimming removed 5 bases at V and 0 bases at J, with 11 bases between. This CDR3 is built from 14 residues.

This rearrangement joins TRBV5-1 to TRBJ2-7; 7 bases are a match to TRBD1. CDR1 and CDR2 from the germline V gene are SGHRS and YFSETQ. The CDR3 sequence is 13 residues long. J lost 6 bases, V lost 4 bases, and 7 bases had no gene match. CDR3 region: CASSREGGGEQYF. CDR3 sequence (DNA): TGCGCCAGCAGCCGTGAAGGGGGCGGCGAGCAGTACTTC.

The chain carries TRBV7-2 and TRBJ1-1; 9 bases are a match to TRBD1. V lost 4 bases and J lost 8; bases outside the gene matches: 8. This CDR3 contains 14 residues. CDR1 and CDR2 (germline): SGHTA, FQGNSA. The CDR3: CASSWGQGSSEAFF. The CDR3 nucleotides are TGTGCCAGCAGCTGGGGACAGGGAAGTTCGGAAGCTTTCTTT.

The genes are TRBV29-1 and TRBJ1-1; TRBD1 matches at 7 bases. J was trimmed by 1 base and V by 3 bases; bases with no gene match: 5. The CDR3 loop spans 14 amino acids. Germline-derived CDR1 and CDR2 are SQVTM and ANQGSEA. CDR3 DNA: TGCAGCGTTGAGGGGACAGAGAAGAACACTGAAGCTTTCTTT. It encodes CSVEGTEKNTEAFF. The whole variable domain, filled in from reference TRBV29-1 and TRBJ1-1, reads SAVISQKPSRDICQRGTSLTIQCQVDSQVTMMFWYRQQPGQSLTLIATANQGSEATYESGFVIDKFPISRPNLTFSTLTVSNMSPEDSSIYLCSVEGTEKNTEAFFGQGTRLTVV.

The chain carries TRBV4-3 and TRBJ1-3, with D unresolved. The CDR3 loop spans 15 amino acids. V was trimmed by 0 bases and J by 0 bases, leaving 6 bases between them. Per germline, CDR1 LGHNA and CDR2 YSLEER. CDR3 amino acids: CASSQDLGSGNTIYF. The CDR3 DNA reads TGCGCCAGCAGCCAAGATTTGGGCTCTGGAAACACCATATATTTT.

This clone was recorded once. The chain links TRBV10-3 to TRBJ1-5; unclear D gene. The CDR3 contains 12 residues. V lost 4 bases and J lost 10, with 11 bases in between. The germline V gene has CDR1 ENHRY and CDR2 SYGVKD. The DNA of the CDR3 is TGTGCCATCAGTGTGTCGGGGATCCCCCAGCATTTT. Translation gives CAISVSGIPQHF.

The J gene is TRBJ2-6, the V gene TRBV19, with D tentatively TRBD1 or TRBD2 (5 bases each). Per germline, CDR1 LNHDA and CDR2 SQIVND (reference sequence). The V end was cut by 4 bases, the J end by 0 bases, with 19 bases between. This CDR3 region has 19 residues. CDR3 in amino acids: CASSTHPPGRSSGANVLTF. The CDR3, as DNA: TGTGCCAGTAGTACCCACCCGCCGGGACGTAGCTCTGGGGCCAACGTCCTGACTTTC.

This clone has a handful of counts. The chain uses TRBV4-3 and TRBJ2-1; D is ambiguous. The CDR3 loop spans 13 amino acids. V gave up 5 bases and J gave up 5 bases, with 10 bases separating them. Germline assignment: CDR1 LGHNA and CDR2 YSLEER. The CDR3 DNA is TGCGCCAGCAGCTTACGGTCAAACAATGAGCAGTTCTTC. It yields the protein CASSLRSNNEQFF.

The rearrangement uses TRBV2 and TRBJ1-2, with 10 bases that match TRBD1. Germline V gives CDR1 SNHLY, CDR2 FYNNEI. V was pared by 4 bases and J by 7 bases, with 6 bases of the junction left unmatched. The CDR3 runs to 14 residues. CDR3 in amino acids: CASSVRTGGGGYTF. The CDR3 DNA follows: TGTGCCAGCAGTGTCCGGACAGGGGGTGGTGGCTACACCTTC.

This clone was counted only a few times. J is TRBJ2-3 and V is TRBV29-1; D remains ambiguous. V was clipped by 7 bases and J by 0 bases, with 11 bases between them. The CDR3 spans 13 residues. Germline values: CDR1 SQVTM, CDR2 ANQGSEA. The chain's CDR3 is CSAPGGSTDTQYF. As DNA, the CDR3 is TGCAGCGCCCCGGGCGGTAGCACAGATACGCAGTATTTT.

This clone was counted between two and nine times. The V gene is TRBV5-1, the J gene TRBJ2-7; no clear D. Germline V gene lookup returns CDR1 SGHRS and CDR2 YFSETQ. The CDR3 sequence is 15 residues long. Trimming cost V 3 bases and J 5 bases, with 18 bases left between them. CDR3 sequence reads: CASSYGEIQPDEQYF. The CDR3 DNA reads as TGCGCCAGCAGCTACGGAGAGATACAGCCGGACGAGCAGTACTTC.

This clone was picked up a small number of times. This chain connects TRBV7-2 to TRBJ1-4; TRBD1 matches 8 bases. CDR3 length: 14 amino acids. The V segment lost 5 bases and the J segment 4 bases; nucleotides outside the gene matches: 3. The germline gives CDR1 SGHTA, CDR2 FQGNSA. CDR3 loop: CASSRTGFNEKLFF. Written as DNA, the CDR3 is TGTGCCAGCAGCCGGACAGGGTTTAATGAAAAACTGTTTTTT.

The V call is TRBV5-6, the J call TRBJ1-6; D is unclear. CDR3 size: 12 residues. V was shortened by 4 bases and J by 11 bases, with 10 bases between the two germline ends. From germline, CDR1 is SGHDT and CDR2 YYEEEE. CDR3: CASSVRAAPLHF. The CDR3 DNA reads as TGTGCCAGCAGCGTCCGGGCCGCACCCCTCCACTTT.

This chain connects TRBV11-2 to TRBJ1-6, with TRBD1 identical over 7 bases. This CDR3 has 15 residues. V was clipped by 0 bases and J by 6 bases; unmatched bases: 2. CDR1 is SGHAT, CDR2 FQNNGV, per germline. CDR3 region: CASSLEGTVNSPLHF. As DNA, the CDR3 is TGTGCCAGCAGCTTAGAGGGGACAGTTAATTCACCCCTCCACTTT.

This sequence joins TRBV4-3 and TRBJ2-7; no definite D call. V lost 0 bases and J 4 bases, leaving 25 bases between the germline ends. This CDR3 has 19 residues. From germline, CDR1 is LGHNA and CDR2 YSLEER. The CDR3 DNA follows: TGCGCCAGCAGCCAAGAGGTCCGGCCGGAAGATATTACAGCTTACGAGCAGTACTTC. It is translated as CASSQEVRPEDITAYEQYF.

J is TRBJ2-7 and V is TRBV2, with no clear D. Per the germline V gene, CDR1 is SNHLY and CDR2 is FYNNEI. V gave up 7 bases and J gave up 1 base, with 11 bases separating them. The CDR3 length is 13 residues. The CDR3 reads CASTPSVSYEQYF. CDR3 DNA: TGTGCCAGCACTCCCTCGGTATCCTACGAGCAGTACTTC.

Worth noting for this clone: The same CDR3 arises from other DNA sequences in this sample as well. CDR3: CASGLSRLSDTQYF. The CDR3 DNA follows: TGTGCTAGTGGTTTGAGTCGTCTTTCAGATACGCAGTATTTT. The rearrangement joins TRBV12-5 to TRBJ2-3; no firm D call. Looked up from germline, CDR1 is LGHNT and CDR2 is FRNRAP. V was clipped by 2 bases and J by 4 bases, with 10 bases between them. The CDR3 spans 14 residues.

This clone was counted only a few times. The chain uses TRBV7-3 and TRBJ1-2; D unresolved. V was clipped by 1 base and J by 4 bases, with 7 bases between them. The CDR3 sequence is 13 residues long. The germline gives CDR1 SGHTA, CDR2 FQGTGA. The CDR3 sequence is CASSLNPGYGYTF. Here the CDR3 DNA reads TGTGCCAGCAGCTTAAATCCTGGCTATGGCTACACCTTC.

The J gene is TRBJ2-7, the V gene TRBV29-1, with D perhaps being TRBD1 or TRBD2 (6 bases each). The V and J ends lost 4 bases and 2 bases respectively, with 15 bases between them. The CDR3 runs 14 residues. The germline CDR1 and CDR2 sequences are SQVTM and ANQGSEA. The DNA of the CDR3 is TGCAGCGTTGGGGGAAGGGGGGAACCCTACGAGCAGTACTTC. Protein sequence: CSVGGRGEPYEQYF.

The chain joins TRBV5-1 to TRBJ2-7; possibly TRBD1 or TRBD2 for D (5 bases each). This CDR3 contains 15 residues. The germline V gene encodes CDR1 SGHRS and CDR2 YFSETQ. With 4 bases removed from V and 5 bases from J, the gap between germline ends came to 19 bases. CDR3 sequence: CASSPSPRGADEQYF. CDR3 in DNA: TGCGCCAGCAGCCCGTCTCCCCGGGGCGCGGACGAGCAGTACTTC.

The table lists this clone with a few counts. The rearrangement uses TRBV6-5 and TRBJ1-6; D gene unclear. The CDR3 sequence is 13 residues long. V gave up 2 bases and J gave up 8 bases, with 7 bases separating them. Germline V gene lookup returns CDR1 MNHEY and CDR2 SVGAGI. CDR3 sequence (DNA): TGTGCCAGCAGTTACATGAGGGATTCACCCCTCCACTTT. This encodes CASSYMRDSPLHF.

The gene calls are TRBV4-3 and TRBJ2-7; D not resolved. The CDR3 length is 15 residues. Deletions cut 1 base from V and 0 bases from J, with 10 bases between. CDR1 and CDR2 (germline): LGHNA, YSLEER. In nucleotides, the CDR3 is TGCGCCAGCAGCCAAGCCCGCCTCAGCTCCTACGAGCAGTACTTC. Translating gives CASSQARLSSYEQYF.

CDR3 coding DNA: TGTGCCAGCAGGGGATATAGCGGGGGCATCCAAGAGACCCAGTACTTC. Translated: CASRGYSGGIQETQYF. This chain connects TRBV27 to TRBJ2-5; 9 positions match TRBD2. The CDR3 contains 16 residues. The ends lost 6 bases at V and 1 base at J; junction bases unmatched: 9. Per the germline V gene, CDR1 is MNHEY and CDR2 is SMNVEV (reference sequence).

This chain joins TRBV7-9 and TRBJ1-6, with 7 bases identical to TRBD1. The CDR3 is made up of 15 amino acids. V lost 6 bases, J lost 8 bases, and 10 bases stayed unmatched. Looked up from germline, CDR1 is SEHNR and CDR2 is FQNEAQ (reference sequence). CDR3 loop: CASSRGDSQDSPLHF. DNA for the CDR3: TGTGCCAGCAGTCGCGGGGACAGCCAGGATTCACCCCTCCACTTT.

The table lists this clone with a few counts. This chain links TRBV2 with TRBJ2-1; D is ambiguous. With 3 bases removed from V and 7 bases from J, the gap between germline ends came to 4 bases. From germline, CDR1 is SNHLY and CDR2 FYNNEI. This CDR3 contains 11 residues. CDR3 in DNA: TGTGCCAGCAGTGAGAGGAATGAGCAGTTCTTC. This codes for CASSERNEQFF.